Sequencing of this T cell receptor beta chain was carried out in a study of blood T cell repertoires in COVID-19. Per the study methods: Amplifying reference gene primers gave estimates of nucleated cell counts. Profiling relied on immunoSEQ multiplex PCR, and the TCRdb table lists in-frame clones only, not all of them. V, J and clone size are taken as reported in that table, and D and trimming were inferred from the DNA itself. The sample carries around 140,000 clones, 65% to 85% recorded once. Germline CDR1 reads SGHKS; CDR2 reads YYEKEE (reference sequence). V was pared by 4 bases and J by 4 bases, with 2 bases of the junction left unmatched. The CDR3 length is 14 residues.

Sequenced: peripheral blood. V gene TRBV5-5 combines with J gene TRBJ1-2; 12 bases are shared with TRBD1. This TCR was sampled from a woman of 80 years or more with acute or convalescent COVID-19. The CDR3 loop is CASSVGQGAYGYTF. CDR3 DNA sequence: TGTGCCAGCAGCGTGGGACAGGGGGCCTATGGCTACACCTTC.